The clone carrying this T cell receptor (beta chain) has a count of ten or more. Antigen specificity is unknown. The sample comes from a study of CD8 T cells in ankylosing spondylitis. The study's findings and limits: The study identified a TCR beta motif of under ten highly homologous variants that appeared characteristic of ankylosing spondylitis blood. Clones linked to disease were reported to show significant enrichment in matched ankylosing spondylitis synovial fluid. Certain motif variants had earlier appeared in reactive arthritis synovial fluid and blood.

TCRdb recomputed calls from the 5' RACE reads with MiXCR, one row per CDR3 protein. The data hold 250,000 to 400,000 distinct CDR3 sequences, with approximately 10% observed a single time. The source is a female donor with ankylosing spondylitis or in good health (not recorded which). The sample comprised blood, either unsorted or a sorted T cell fraction (not recorded which).

The CDR3 protein is CASTPRGTGYGEQYF. As DNA, the CDR3 is TGTGCCAGCACCCCTAGGGGGACAGGATATGGCGAGCAGTACTTC. The J gene is TRBJ2-7, the V gene TRBV28, with TRBD1 matching 8 bases. With 7 bases clipped from V and 6 bases from J, the junction kept 14 bases outside the gene matches. The CDR3 has 15 residues. Germline loops: CDR1 MDHEN, CDR2 SYDVKM.